The clone carrying this T cell receptor beta chain occurred a few times. Its antigen is unidentified. 5'RACE with constant-segment primers yielded barcoded, UMI-tagged TCR alpha and TCR beta cDNA libraries. Each CDR3 protein is one row after TCRdb ran MiXCR on the 5' RACE reads. In the table there are over 250,000 distinct CDR3 sequences, approximately 15% of which are singletons. The V gene lost 3 bases and the J gene lost 2 bases, with 10 bases spanning the gap. This CDR3 is 14 amino acids long. Germline assignment: CDR1 MGHRA and CDR2 YSYEKL. This specimen belongs to a study of T-cell memory formation after mild COVID-19. Points from the study as a whole: CD4+ bias marked clones expanding day 15 to 37, unlike balanced contracting clones.

The chain joins TRBV4-1 to TRBJ1-2; D not certain. The sequence was collected from a man aged 18 to 30 who had mild COVID-19 (a few samples of this study predate the infection). Cell type and time point are not known. Sequencing used PBMCs or a T cell subset sorted from them (not recorded which). CDR3 coding DNA: TGCGCCAGCAGCCACGAGGCAGGCAACTATGGCTACACCTTC. It yields the protein CASSHEAGNYGYTF.